This T cell receptor (beta chain) was documented in a study of CD8 T cells in Susac syndrome. As for the study in general: Clinical remission applied to eight sequenced Susac syndrome patients, and five or six had active disease. Patients with Susac syndrome were therapy-naive, taking corticosteroids, with some also receiving intravenous immunoglobulin, or taking intravenous immunoglobulin alone at the time their blood was drawn.

TEMRA cells were FACS-enriched, with CD8+ and CD4+ T cells isolated negatively. The RNA input was about 0.5 to 1 ug, and it was reverse transcribed with random hexamers. The TCR beta CDR3 was amplified by immunoSEQ multiplex PCR across 54 Vbeta, 13 Jbeta. Via MiXCR, TCRdb re-called the immunoSEQ multiplex PCR reads, giving one row per CDR3 protein. The sample holds roughly 190,000 distinct CDR3 sequences, roughly nine tenths seen once. Trimming stripped 1 base from V and 3 bases from J, with 10 bases between. In germline, CDR1 is SGHDT, CDR2 YYEEEE. The CDR3 extends over 14 amino acids. This clonotype came up a few times.

Input material: CD4+ T cells from PBMCs. V gene TRBV5-6 combines with J gene TRBJ1-1; D ambiguous. This receptor was obtained from a human donor with Susac syndrome. CDR3 region: CASSLLLGDTEAFF. CDR3 nucleotides: TGTGCCAGCAGCTTGTTGCTTGGGGACACTGAAGCTTTCTTT. Full variable domain (rest looked up from reference TRBV5-6 and TRBJ1-1): DAGVTQSPTHLIKTRGQQVTLRCSPKSGHDTVSWYQQALGQGPQFIFQYYEEEERQRGNFPDRFSGHQFPNYSSELNVNALLLGDSALYLCASSLLLGDTEAFFGQGTRLTVV.